This T cell receptor (beta chain) was recovered during a study of T cell repertoires in cytomegalovirus infection. Study information: HLA-B-restricted CMV epitopes that are well studied, plus recently identified HLA-C-restricted ones, were used by the study. Indicated by public TCR beta signatures were CMV infection and matching HLA type. General observations from the study: CMV-specific HLA-C-restricted TCR beta clonotypes dominated the ex vivo response. Based on cumulative public TCR beta family frequency, carriers of CMV plus the relevant HLA were identified.

TCRdb fed the reads into MiXCR, producing one record per CDR3 protein. This sample has 650,000 to 850,000 distinct CDR3 sequences, with 25% to 35% found just once. The CDR3 is made up of 16 amino acids. Trimming took 5 bases from V and 5 from J; bases not matched to a gene: 13. Concerning this clonotype: Antigen specificity is unknown.

This sequence was found in a human donor in good health (CMV status not recorded). Some clones in this sample may be carry-over from other donors' samples. The chain has TRBV12-3 or TRBV12-4 and TRBJ2-5; TRBD1 aligns across 8 bases. The sequencing used cultured CD8+ T cells from PBMCs, collected from culture after CMV antigen stimulation. The CDR3 reads CASSTHRTGIWETQYF. CDR3 coding DNA: TGTGCCAGCAGTACCCATCGGACAGGGATATGGGAGACCCAGTACTTC.